Listed below are T cell receptor beta chains from one sample, sequenced in a study of shared clonotypes between healthy human individuals. Sequencing was performed with immunoSEQ multiplex PCR; in TCRdb, only in-frame clones are kept and a portion is missing. In the table there are millions of clones, about 93% of which are singletons. Sequenced material: naive CD8+ T cells from PBMCs. These receptors all come from a man in his late teens or twenties in good health. Some clones in this sample may be carry-over from other donors' samples. Each CDR3 is given with its conserved first and last residue. A D gene is named only where the DNA matches it firmly. Clone size is given for some rows only: seen once, a few or many times, or a class if the clone is expanded.

d_gene: -; abundance: once; j_gene: TRBJ2-3; v_gene: TRBV6-5; CDR3nt: TGTGCCAGCAGTTACTTCGGGCTTCCTGACACAGATACGCAGTATTTT; CDR3aa: CASSYFGLPDTDTQYF
d_gene: TRBD1; abundance: -; j_gene: TRBJ1-4; v_gene: TRBV30; CDR3nt: TGTGCCTGGAGGCGGGACAGAAATGAAAAACTGTTTTTT; CDR3aa: CAWRRDRNEKLFF
d_gene: -; abundance: -; j_gene: TRBJ2-5; v_gene: TRBV27; CDR3nt: TGTGCCAGCAGTACCTCCCGGGGCAGGGGTGGACAGGAGACCCAGTACTTC; CDR3aa: CASSTSRGRGGQETQYF
d_gene: -; abundance: -; j_gene: TRBJ2-2; v_gene: TRBV19; CDR3nt: TGTGCCAGTATCCCCCGGGGTAACACCGGGGAGCTGTTTTTT; CDR3aa: CASIPRGNTGELFF
d_gene: TRBD1; abundance: once; j_gene: TRBJ2-3; v_gene: TRBV28; CDR3nt: TGTGCCAGCAGCCGAGGACAGGGGGCTCCTTCCTTACCTTTTTTCCCTGCAGATACGCAGTATTTT; CDR3aa: CASSRGQGAPSLPFFPADTQYF
d_gene: -; abundance: -; j_gene: TRBJ2-1; v_gene: TRBV6-1; CDR3nt: TGTGCCAGCCGGCGGGCAGGGGCTCCCTACAATGAGCAGTTCTTC; CDR3aa: CASRRAGAPYNEQFF
d_gene: -; abundance: -; j_gene: TRBJ2-2; v_gene: TRBV7-9; CDR3nt: TGTGCCAGCAGCCACCATATGACAGGAGCGAACACCGGGGAGCTGTTTTTT; CDR3aa: CASSHHMTGANTGELFF
d_gene: TRBD2; abundance: -; j_gene: TRBJ2-1; v_gene: TRBV4-1; CDR3nt: TGCGCCAGCAGCCTACGACTAGCCAGCAATGAGCAGTTCTTC; CDR3aa: CASSLRLASNEQFF
d_gene: -; abundance: -; j_gene: TRBJ2-5; v_gene: TRBV28; CDR3nt: TGTGCCAGCAGTTTTTACAGCCAAGAGACCCAGTACTTC; CDR3aa: CASSFYSQETQYF
d_gene: -; abundance: -; j_gene: TRBJ2-1; v_gene: TRBV4-2; CDR3nt: TGTGCCAGCAGCCAAGATGTGGCGAATGAGCAGTTCTTC; CDR3aa: CASSQDVANEQFF
d_gene: TRBD2; abundance: -; j_gene: TRBJ2-7; v_gene: TRBV28; CDR3nt: TGTGCCAGCAGTGTTAGCGGGAGTAGAGGCGAGCAGTACTTC; CDR3aa: CASSVSGSRGEQYF
d_gene: TRBD1; abundance: -; j_gene: TRBJ2-6; v_gene: TRBV6-5; CDR3nt: TGTGCCAGCAGTTACTGGACAGGGGCTGGGGCCAACGTCCTGACTTTC; CDR3aa: CASSYWTGAGANVLTF
d_gene: -; abundance: once; j_gene: TRBJ2-5; v_gene: TRBV6-1; CDR3nt: TGTGCCACCCGCACGGACGGGACCCAGTACTTC; CDR3aa: CATRTDGTQYF
d_gene: TRBD1; abundance: once; j_gene: TRBJ2-1; v_gene: TRBV19; CDR3nt: TGTGCCAGTAGTACCCGACCGGGACAGGCCAGGGAGGAGCAGTTCTTC; CDR3aa: CASSTRPGQAREEQFF
d_gene: TRBD2; abundance: -; j_gene: TRBJ2-1; v_gene: TRBV7-9; CDR3nt: TGTGCCAGCAGCTTAGCCAGCGGGAGTTCCAATGAGCAGTTCTTC; CDR3aa: CASSLASGSSNEQFF